Listed here are 22 T cell receptor beta chains from one sample, sequenced in a study of T cells in Graves' hyperthyroidism and ophthalmopathy. RNA transcripts were the template for amplifying TCR beta CDR3 regions. Primed by the HTBI set, a first-round RT-PCR was run on the TCR CDR3. One entry per CDR3 protein, called by TCRdb with MiXCR from the multiplex PCR reads. The sample carries 350,000 to 450,000 distinct CDR3 sequences, approximately 15% recorded once. Sequenced material: blood. The receptors originated from a woman aged 55 to 70 with Graves' hyperthyroidism.

Comment on this clonotype: A read error may explain this, as a much larger clone is one base away. The chain is built from TRBV12-3 or TRBV12-4 and TRBJ1-3, with D perhaps TRBD1 (5 bases). The length of the CDR3 is 15 residues. The CDR3, as DNA: TGTGCCGGCAGTCCCGGGACCTACTCTGGAAACACCATATATTTT. Protein product: CAGSPGTYSGNTIYF.

This clonotype occurred many times. The chain's CDR3 is CAWSGTGTGPREQYF. The CDR3 DNA reads TGTGCCTGGAGCGGCACCGGGACAGGGCCTCGAGAGCAGTACTTC. J is TRBJ2-7 and V is TRBV30; 9 bases are a match to TRBD1. The CDR3 has 15 residues. Per germline, CDR1 GTSNPN and CDR2 SVGIG (reference sequence). V trimming: 3 bases; J trimming: 7 bases; junction bases outside the gene matches: 13.

This clonotype was seen repeatedly, ten times or more. The V and J genes are TRBV13 and TRBJ2-5, with TRBD1 identical over 7 bases. The J segment lost 5 bases and the V segment lost 4 bases, leaving 4 bases of the junction unmatched. There are 13 residues in the CDR3. CDR1 PRHDT and CDR2 FYEKMQ come from the germline V gene (reference sequence). The CDR3 spells CASSSGGFETQYF. DNA for the CDR3: TGTGCCAGCAGCTCAGGGGGATTTGAGACCCAGTACTTC.

The CDR3 here is CASSVGEQVNEAFF. The CDR3 bases are TGTGCCAGCAGCGTAGGGGAACAGGTAAATGAAGCTTTCTTT. The rearrangement links TRBV9 to TRBJ1-1, with D maybe TRBD1 (5 bases). The CDR3 contains 14 residues. V dropped 0 bases and J dropped 7 bases, with 13 bases sitting between them. Germline V CDR1 and CDR2: SGDLS, YYNGEE.

This clonotype was observed at least ten times. The chain recombines TRBV20-1 with TRBJ2-5, with D tentatively TRBD2 (6 bases). Germline CDR1 and CDR2: DFQATT and SNEGSKA (reference sequence). This CDR3 comprises 12 residues. V was trimmed by 6 bases and J by 4 bases, leaving 12 bases between them. The CDR3: CSAQVGGETQYF. The CDR3 DNA reads TGCAGTGCCCAAGTGGGGGGAGAGACCCAGTACTTC.

About this clonotype itself: A single base separates this from a much larger clone, so it may be a read error. This CDR3 is missing its conserved last phenylalanine or tryptophan, likely due to a read error. The chain is built from TRBV6-2 or TRBV6-3 and TRBJ2-7; D is unresolved. Germline CDR1 reads MNHEY; CDR2 reads SVGEGT. The CDR3 has 13 residues. Trimming took 5 bases from V and 0 from J, leaving 8 bases between them. The CDR3 nucleotides read TGTGCCAGCAGTCCGGAGAGCTCCTACGAGCAGTACCTC. Its protein product is CASSPESSYEQYL.

This clonotype came up once. The germline gene is not matched at one end of the junction; a read error may be the cause. The chain links TRBV29-1 to TRBJ1-2; no firm D call. CDR3 length: 13 residues. Germline V CDR1 and CDR2: SQVTM, ANQGSEA. The CDR3 is CSVETGEAYGYIF. CDR3 bases: TGCAGCGTTGAAACGGGTGAGGCCTATGGCTACATCTTC. Variable domain in full (rest from reference TRBV29-1 and TRBJ1-2): SAVISQKPSRDICQRGTSLTIQCQVDSQVTMMFWYRQQPGQSLTLIATANQGSEATYESGFVIDKFPISRPNLTFSTLTVSNMSPEDSSIYLCSVETGEAYGYIFGSGTRLTVV.

The sample holds many counts of this clonotype. The chain couples TRBV11-2 to TRBJ1-6; D is possibly TRBD1 (6 bases). Between the trimmed V and J ends, which lost 5 bases and 6 bases, there was a span of 8 bases. CDR1 is SGHAT, CDR2 FQNNGV, per germline. This CDR3 contains 13 residues. CDR3 residues: CASSLQGNSPLHF. DNA of the CDR3: TGTGCCAGCAGCCTACAGGGTAATTCACCCCTCCACTTT.

This clonotype was observed at least ten times. This chain joins TRBV6-6 and TRBJ2-7; D is uncertain. The CDR3 length is 13 residues. V dropped 0 bases and J dropped 4 bases, with 7 bases sitting between them. CDR1 and CDR2 from the germline V gene are MNHNY and SVGAGI (reference sequence). The chain's CDR3 is CASSYSSRYEQYF. As DNA, the CDR3 is TGTGCCAGCAGTTACTCCTCCCGGTACGAGCAGTACTTC.

This clonotype was seen many times. This chain connects TRBV3-1 to TRBJ2-1; 8 bases are shared with TRBD2. CDR3 length: 11 amino acids. V lost 8 bases to trimming and J lost 7 bases; unmatched junction nucleotides: 1. Germline V gene sequence: CDR1 LGHDT, CDR2 YNNKEL (reference sequence). The CDR3 nucleotides read TGTGCCAGCCGACTAGCGAATGAGCAGTTCTTC. It is translated as CASRLANEQFF.

The chain combines TRBV25-1 with TRBJ2-5, with a possible D match to TRBD2 (5 bases). Germline CDR1 MGHDK, CDR2 SYGVNS. V was cut by 3 bases and J by 4 bases, with 15 bases left in between. The CDR3 runs to 15 residues. The CDR3 sequence is CASSDSHLEGETQYF. The DNA of the CDR3 is TGTGCCAGCAGTGACTCGCATCTCGAGGGAGAGACCCAGTACTTC.

This clonotype has just a few counts. The chain couples TRBV6-1 to TRBJ1-2, with D hard to call. This CDR3 is 15 amino acids long. Germline values: CDR1 MNHNS, CDR2 SASEGT. V lost 5 bases and J lost 0, with 13 bases in between. As DNA, the CDR3 is TGTGCCAGCAGTCCCGGGCCTTACTCTAACTATGGCTACACCTTC. Translated: CASSPGPYSNYGYTF.

This clonotype was seen ten or more times. This chain uses TRBV9 with TRBJ2-1; no clear D gene. Germline V gives CDR1 SGDLS, CDR2 YYNGEE. The CDR3 runs 14 residues. Trimming left V 4 bases short and J 4 bases short, with 12 bases between. CDR3 residues: CASSPEVAYNEQFF. CDR3 nucleotides: TGTGCCAGCAGCCCCGAGGTGGCGTACAATGAGCAGTTCTTC. The full variable domain, rest sourced from reference TRBV9 and TRBJ2-1, is DSGVTQTPKHLITATGQRVTLRCSPRSGDLSVYWYQQSLDQGLQFLIQYYNGEERAKGNILERFSAQQFPDLHSELNLSSLELGDSALYFCASSPEVAYNEQFFGPGTRLTVL.

This clonotype was recorded many times. The chain is built from TRBV28 and TRBJ1-2; 11 nucleotides match TRBD1. The CDR3 is made up of 14 amino acids. With 5 bases clipped from V and 8 bases from J, the junction kept 7 bases outside the gene matches. Germline CDR1 and CDR2: MDHEN and SYDVKM. CDR3 in amino acids: CASSPGQGAVGYTF. CDR3 DNA sequence: TGTGCCAGCAGTCCCGGACAGGGGGCGGTCGGCTACACCTTC.

This clonotype was recorded at least ten times. The rearrangement links TRBV11-3 to TRBJ2-2; a possible D gene is TRBD1 (6 bases). The ends were cut back, 10 bases at V and 0 bases at J, with 15 bases in the middle. The CDR3 is 15 amino acids. Per the germline V gene, CDR1 is SGHNT and CDR2 is YENEEA. The CDR3 DNA is TGTGCCATCACGACAGGACCAACGAACACCGGGGAGCTGTTTTTT. It encodes CAITTGPTNTGELFF. Combining the CDR3 with reference TRBV11-3 and TRBJ2-2 gives the whole variable domain EAGVVQSPRYKIIEKKQPVAFWCNPISGHNTLYWYLQNLGQGPELLIRYENEEAVDDSQLPKDRFSAERLKGVDSTLKIQPAELGDSAVYLCAITTGPTNTGELFFGEGSRLTVL.

This clonotype was observed at least ten times. This chain uses TRBV28 with TRBJ2-7, with D unresolved. Trimming stripped 5 bases from V and 0 bases from J, with 11 bases between. CDR1 and CDR2 from the germline V gene are MDHEN and SYDVKM. The CDR3 has 14 residues. This CDR3 is CASSPHSSSYEQYF. CDR3 nucleotide sequence: TGTGCCAGCAGTCCCCATTCTAGCTCCTACGAGCAGTACTTC.

This clonotype was picked up many times. The rearrangement joins TRBV12-5 to TRBJ2-1; TRBD1 or TRBD2 may be the D gene (5 bases each). Germline CDR1 reads LGHNT; CDR2 reads FRNRAP. Trimming took 3 bases from V and 2 from J, leaving 20 bases between them. The CDR3 extends over 18 amino acids. The CDR3 DNA sequence: TGTGCTAGTGGTTTCCCTGTGTTAGCCGGGACCACCTACAATGAGCAGTTCTTC. This codes for CASGFPVLAGTTYNEQFF.

This clonotype was counted at least ten times. The chain has TRBV20-1 and TRBJ2-2, with 11 positions matching TRBD2. The germline V gene has CDR1 DFQATT and CDR2 SNEGSKA (reference sequence). This CDR3 has 16 amino acids. The V gene end was trimmed by 5 bases and the J gene end by 7 bases; junction bases not matched to a gene: 12. This CDR3 is CSASGLAGGKNGELFF. The CDR3 DNA is TGCAGTGCTTCGGGGCTAGCGGGAGGAAAGAACGGGGAGCTGTTTTTT.

This clonotype was counted at least ten times. The chain carries TRBV11-2 and TRBJ2-4; a weak D match, TRBD2 (5 bases). Deletions cut 7 bases from V and 1 base from J, with 11 bases between. The germline CDR1 and CDR2 sequences are SGHAT and FQNNGV. CDR3 length: 14 residues. The CDR3 is CASTGVSAKNIQYF. The CDR3, as DNA: TGTGCCAGCACCGGGGTGTCGGCCAAAAACATTCAGTACTTC.

Ten or more counts support this clonotype. The gene calls are TRBV28 and TRBJ1-5; a weak D match, TRBD1 (6 bases). The CDR3 loop spans 14 amino acids. The germline V and J ends were trimmed by 4 bases and 6 bases, with 13 bases remaining between them. Germline-derived CDR1 and CDR2 are MDHEN and SYDVKM. The CDR3 here is CASSSGHWVQPQHF. CDR3 DNA: TGTGCCAGCAGTTCGGGACATTGGGTTCAGCCCCAGCATTTT.

This clonotype was counted ten times or more. J is TRBJ2-7 and V is TRBV5-1; 11 bases align to TRBD1. The CDR3 runs 14 residues. Trimming removed 4 bases from V and 4 bases from J; junction bases left unmatched: 4. Germline V gene data show CDR1 as SGHRS and CDR2 as YFSETQ. CDR3 protein: CASSLWDRGYEQYF. The CDR3, as DNA: TGCGCCAGCAGCCTCTGGGACAGGGGGTACGAGCAGTACTTC.

The genes are TRBV5-1 and TRBJ1-5; D unclear. The germline V gene encodes CDR1 SGHRS and CDR2 YFSETQ. Trimming cost V 5 bases and J 2 bases, with 11 bases left between them. This CDR3 is 14 amino acids long. The CDR3 DNA reads as TGCGCCAGCAGACCTGGGGAGGGCAATCAGCCCCAGCATTTT. Amino acid sequence: CASRPGEGNQPQHF.